This TCR beta chain was documented in a study of chemoradiotherapy in HPV16-positive cancers. The V gene lost 2 bases and the J gene lost 3 bases, with 8 bases spanning the gap. Germline CDR1 is LNHDA and CDR2 is SQIVND (reference sequence). This CDR3 has 14 residues. Clones were sequenced by immunoSEQ multiplex PCR, and TCRdb holds only the in-frame ones, with some missing. The sample shows some 28,000 clones, approximately 84% of them seen only once. The chain combines TRBV19 with TRBJ1-3, with D uncertain. The receptor comes from a human donor with HPV-associated anogenital cancer. The sample in question was blood, obtained from a patient who underwent chemoradiotherapy. The CDR3 spells CASSISDNGNTIYF. Here the CDR3 DNA reads TGTGCCAGTAGTATATCCGACAATGGAAACACCATATATTTT.